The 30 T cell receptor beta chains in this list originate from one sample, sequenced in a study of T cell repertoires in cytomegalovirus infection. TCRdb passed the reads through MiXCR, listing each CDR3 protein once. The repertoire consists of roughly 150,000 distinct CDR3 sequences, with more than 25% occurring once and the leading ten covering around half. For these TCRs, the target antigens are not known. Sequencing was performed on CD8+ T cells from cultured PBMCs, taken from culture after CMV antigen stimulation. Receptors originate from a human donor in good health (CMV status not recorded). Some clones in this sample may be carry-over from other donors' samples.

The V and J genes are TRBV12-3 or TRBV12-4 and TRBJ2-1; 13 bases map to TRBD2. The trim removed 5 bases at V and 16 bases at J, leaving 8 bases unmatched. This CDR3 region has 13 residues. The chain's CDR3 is CASSPGLAGDLFF. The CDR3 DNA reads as TGTGCCAGCAGTCCTGGACTAGCGGGAGACCTATTCTTC.

CDR3 sequence: CAISEGINYNSPLHF. The CDR3 DNA sequence: TGTGCCATCAGTGAAGGAATTAACTATAATTCACCCCTCCACTTT. The chain is built from TRBV10-3 and TRBJ1-6; D remains unclear. The CDR3 spans 15 residues. V was pared by 3 bases and J by 3 bases, with 9 bases between. The germline gives CDR1 ENHRY, CDR2 SYGVKD.

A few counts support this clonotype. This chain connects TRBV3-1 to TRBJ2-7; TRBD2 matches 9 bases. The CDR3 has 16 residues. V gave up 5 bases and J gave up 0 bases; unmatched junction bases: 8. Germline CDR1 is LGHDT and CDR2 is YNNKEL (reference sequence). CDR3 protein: CASSALAGVSSYEQYF. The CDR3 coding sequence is TGTGCCAGCAGCGCATTAGCGGGGGTGAGCTCCTACGAGCAGTACTTC.

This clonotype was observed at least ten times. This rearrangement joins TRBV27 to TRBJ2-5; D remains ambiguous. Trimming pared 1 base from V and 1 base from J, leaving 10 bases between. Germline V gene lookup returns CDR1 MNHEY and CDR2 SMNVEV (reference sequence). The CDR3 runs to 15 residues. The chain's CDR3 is CASSLYTSPQETQYF. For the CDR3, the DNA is TGTGCCAGCAGTTTATATACCTCGCCCCAAGAGACCCAGTACTTC.

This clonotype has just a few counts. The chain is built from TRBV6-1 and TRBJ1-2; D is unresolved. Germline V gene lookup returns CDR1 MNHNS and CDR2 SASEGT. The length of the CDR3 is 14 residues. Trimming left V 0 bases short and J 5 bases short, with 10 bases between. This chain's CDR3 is CASSEAPSPYGYTF. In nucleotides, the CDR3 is TGTGCCAGCAGTGAAGCCCCCAGCCCTTATGGCTACACCTTC.

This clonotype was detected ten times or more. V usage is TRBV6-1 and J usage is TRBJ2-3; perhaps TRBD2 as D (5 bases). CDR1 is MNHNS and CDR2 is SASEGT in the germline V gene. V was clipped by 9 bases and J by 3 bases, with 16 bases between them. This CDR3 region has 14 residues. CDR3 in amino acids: CASALGIGTDTQYF. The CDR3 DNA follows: TGTGCCAGTGCCCTCGGGATTGGGACAGATACGCAGTATTTT.

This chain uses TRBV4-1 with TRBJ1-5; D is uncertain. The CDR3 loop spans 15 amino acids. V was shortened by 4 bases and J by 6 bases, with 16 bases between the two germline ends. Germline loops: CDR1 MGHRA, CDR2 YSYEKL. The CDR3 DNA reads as TGCGCCAGCAGCCCCCACCAAGCCGTGGGTCAGCCCCAGCATTTT. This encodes CASSPHQAVGQPQHF.

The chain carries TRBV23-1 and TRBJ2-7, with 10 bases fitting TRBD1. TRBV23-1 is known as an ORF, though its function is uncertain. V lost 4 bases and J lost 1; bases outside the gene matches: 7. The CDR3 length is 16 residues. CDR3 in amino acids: CASSPLDRGESYEQYF. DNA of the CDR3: TGCGCCAGCAGTCCTTTGGACAGGGGGGAATCCTACGAGCAGTACTTC.

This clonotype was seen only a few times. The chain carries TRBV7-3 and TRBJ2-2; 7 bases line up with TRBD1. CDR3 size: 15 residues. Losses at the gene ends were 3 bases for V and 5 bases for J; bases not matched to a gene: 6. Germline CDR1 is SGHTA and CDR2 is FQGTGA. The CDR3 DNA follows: TGTGCCAGCAGCTTGGGGTCAGGGGGTACCGGGGAGCTGTTTTTT. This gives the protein CASSLGSGGTGELFF.

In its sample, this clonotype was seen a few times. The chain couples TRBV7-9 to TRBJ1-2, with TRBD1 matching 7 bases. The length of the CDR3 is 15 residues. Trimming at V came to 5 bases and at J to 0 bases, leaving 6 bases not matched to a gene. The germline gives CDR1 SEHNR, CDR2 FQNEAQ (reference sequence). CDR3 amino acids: CASSEDRTPNYGYTF. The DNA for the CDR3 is TGTGCCAGCAGCGAGGACAGGACTCCTAACTATGGCTACACCTTC.

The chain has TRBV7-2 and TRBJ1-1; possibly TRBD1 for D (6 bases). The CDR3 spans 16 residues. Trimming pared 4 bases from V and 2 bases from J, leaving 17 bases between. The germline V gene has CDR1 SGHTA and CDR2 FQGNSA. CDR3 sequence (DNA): TGTGCCAGCAGCTCTAGCCTAACAGGGATTAACACTGAAGCTTTCTTT. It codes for CASSSSLTGINTEAFF.

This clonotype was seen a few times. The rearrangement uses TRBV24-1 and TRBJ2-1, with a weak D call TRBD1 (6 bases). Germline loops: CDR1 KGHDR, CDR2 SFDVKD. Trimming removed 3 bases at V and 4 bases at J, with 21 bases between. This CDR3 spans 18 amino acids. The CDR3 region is CATSDRSPQGPPYNEQFF. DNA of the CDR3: TGTGCCACCAGTGATAGATCTCCCCAGGGGCCTCCTTACAATGAGCAGTTCTTC.

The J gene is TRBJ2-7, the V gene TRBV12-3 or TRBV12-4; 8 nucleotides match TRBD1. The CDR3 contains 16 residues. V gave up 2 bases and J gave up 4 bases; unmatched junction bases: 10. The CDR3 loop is CASSLSSRGPRYEQYF. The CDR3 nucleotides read TGTGCCAGCAGTTTATCCTCCAGGGGGCCGAGGTACGAGCAGTACTTC.

The CDR3 protein is CASSLALQGGATNEKLFF. The CDR3, as DNA: TGTGCCAGCAGTCTCGCTCTTCAGGGGGGTGCAACTAATGAAAAACTGTTTTTT. The J gene is TRBJ1-4, the V gene TRBV6-5; 7 nucleotides line up with TRBD1. The germline V gene encodes CDR1 MNHEY and CDR2 SVGAGI. The CDR3 runs 18 residues. V dropped 5 bases and J dropped 0; count of bases not matched to a gene: 12.

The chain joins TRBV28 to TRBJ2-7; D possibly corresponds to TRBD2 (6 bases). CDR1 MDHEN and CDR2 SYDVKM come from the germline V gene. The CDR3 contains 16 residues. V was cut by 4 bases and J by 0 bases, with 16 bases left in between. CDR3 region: CASSSPRQGGSYEQYF. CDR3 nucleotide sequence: TGTGCCAGCAGTTCCCCGAGGCAGGGAGGCTCCTACGAGCAGTACTTC.

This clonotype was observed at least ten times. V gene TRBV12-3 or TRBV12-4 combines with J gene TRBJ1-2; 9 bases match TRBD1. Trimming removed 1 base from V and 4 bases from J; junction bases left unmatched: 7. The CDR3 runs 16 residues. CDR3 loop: CASSLGDREEGYGYTF. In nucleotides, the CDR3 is TGTGCCAGCAGTTTAGGGGACAGGGAGGAGGGCTATGGCTACACCTTC.

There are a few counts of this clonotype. CDR3 nucleotide sequence: TGTGCCAGCAGCGAACCACAGGGGGCCTATTCCTACGAGCAGTACTTC. The encoded protein is CASSEPQGAYSYEQYF. This chain connects TRBV7-2 to TRBJ2-7; TRBD1 matches at 9 bases. V shed 5 bases, J shed 1 base, and the junction held 9 bases outside the gene matches. The CDR3 is made up of 16 amino acids. The germline V gene has CDR1 SGHTA and CDR2 FQGNSA.

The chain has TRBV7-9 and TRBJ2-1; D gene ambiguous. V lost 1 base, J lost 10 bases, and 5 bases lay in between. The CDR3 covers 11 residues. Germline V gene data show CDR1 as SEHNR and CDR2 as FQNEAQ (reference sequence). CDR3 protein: CASSLGVEQFF. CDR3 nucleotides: TGTGCCAGCAGCTTAGGTGTGGAGCAGTTCTTC. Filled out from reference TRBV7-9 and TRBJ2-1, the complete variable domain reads DTGVSQNPRHKITKRGQNVTFRCDPISEHNRLYWYRQTLGQGPEFLTYFQNEAQLEKSRLLSDRFSAERPKGSFSTLEIQRTEQGDSAMYLCASSLGVEQFFGPGTRLTVL.

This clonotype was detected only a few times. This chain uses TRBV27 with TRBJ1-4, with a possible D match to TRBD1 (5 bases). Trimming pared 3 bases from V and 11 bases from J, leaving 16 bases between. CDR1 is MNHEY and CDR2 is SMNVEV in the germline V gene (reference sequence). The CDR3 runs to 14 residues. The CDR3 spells CASSFRQSNGKLFF. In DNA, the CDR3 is TGTGCCAGCAGTTTTAGACAGTCCAATGGGAAACTGTTTTTT.

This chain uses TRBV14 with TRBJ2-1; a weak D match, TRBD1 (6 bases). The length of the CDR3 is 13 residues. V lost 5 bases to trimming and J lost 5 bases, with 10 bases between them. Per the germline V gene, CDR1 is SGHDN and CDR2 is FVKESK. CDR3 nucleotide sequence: TGTGCCAGCAGCAATCGACAGGACAATGAGCAGTTCTTC. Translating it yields CASSNRQDNEQFF.

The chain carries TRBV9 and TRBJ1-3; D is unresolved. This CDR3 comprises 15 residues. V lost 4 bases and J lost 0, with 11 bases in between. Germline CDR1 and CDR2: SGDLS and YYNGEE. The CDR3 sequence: CASSLGRISGNTIYF. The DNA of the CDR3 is TGTGCCAGCAGCCTCGGGAGGATCTCTGGAAACACCATATATTTT.

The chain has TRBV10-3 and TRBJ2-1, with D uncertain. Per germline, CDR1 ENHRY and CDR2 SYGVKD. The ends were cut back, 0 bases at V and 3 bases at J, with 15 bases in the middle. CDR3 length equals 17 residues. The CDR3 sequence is CAISESMAADDYNEQFF. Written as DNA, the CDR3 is TGTGCCATCAGTGAGTCGATGGCGGCGGACGACTACAATGAGCAGTTCTTC.

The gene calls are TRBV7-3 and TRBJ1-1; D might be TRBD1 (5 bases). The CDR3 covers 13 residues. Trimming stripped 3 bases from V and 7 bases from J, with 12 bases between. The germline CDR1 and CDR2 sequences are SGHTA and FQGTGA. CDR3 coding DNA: TGTGCCAGCAGCTTCTGGCAGGGAAGTGAAGCTTTCTTT. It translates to CASSFWQGSEAFF.

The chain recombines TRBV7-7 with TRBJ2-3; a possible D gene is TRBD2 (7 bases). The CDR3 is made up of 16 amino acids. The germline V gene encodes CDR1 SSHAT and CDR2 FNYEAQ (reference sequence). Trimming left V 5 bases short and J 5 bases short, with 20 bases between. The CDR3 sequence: CASSRGRGPVLDTQYF. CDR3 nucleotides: TGTGCCAGCAGCCGGGGGCGGGGGCCCGTATTAGATACGCAGTATTTT.

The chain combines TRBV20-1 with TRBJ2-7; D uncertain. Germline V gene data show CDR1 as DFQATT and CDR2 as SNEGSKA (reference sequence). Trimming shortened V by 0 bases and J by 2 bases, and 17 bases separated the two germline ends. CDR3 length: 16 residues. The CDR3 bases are TGCAGTGCTAGAGATTTCAGAACCCGCGTTGCCTACGAGCAGTACTTC. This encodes CSARDFRTRVAYEQYF.

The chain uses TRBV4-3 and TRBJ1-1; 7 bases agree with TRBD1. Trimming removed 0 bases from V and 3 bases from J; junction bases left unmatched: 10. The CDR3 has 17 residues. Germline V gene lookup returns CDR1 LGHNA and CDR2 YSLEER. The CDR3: CASSQDPDRQGDTEAFF. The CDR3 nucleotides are TGCGCCAGCAGCCAAGATCCTGATCGGCAGGGGGACACTGAAGCTTTCTTT.

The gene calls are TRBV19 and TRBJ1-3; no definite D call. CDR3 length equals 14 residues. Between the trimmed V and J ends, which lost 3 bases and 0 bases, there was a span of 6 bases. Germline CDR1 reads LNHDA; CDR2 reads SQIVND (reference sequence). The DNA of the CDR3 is TGTGCCAGTAGTATTTCCCTCTCTGGAAACACCATATATTTT. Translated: CASSISLSGNTIYF.

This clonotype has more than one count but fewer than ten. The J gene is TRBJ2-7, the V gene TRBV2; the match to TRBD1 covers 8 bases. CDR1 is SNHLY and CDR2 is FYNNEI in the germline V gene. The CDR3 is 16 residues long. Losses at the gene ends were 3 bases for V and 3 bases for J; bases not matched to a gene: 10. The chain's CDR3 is CASSDPRGTGHYEQYF. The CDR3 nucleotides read TGTGCCAGCAGTGACCCCCGTGGGACAGGTCACTACGAGCAGTACTTC.

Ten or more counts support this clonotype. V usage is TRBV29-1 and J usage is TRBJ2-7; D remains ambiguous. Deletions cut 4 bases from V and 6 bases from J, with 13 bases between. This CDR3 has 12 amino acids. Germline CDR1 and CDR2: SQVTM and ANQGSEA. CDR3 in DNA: TGCAGCGTTGGGGTGTCCGCATCCGAGCAGTACTTC. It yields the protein CSVGVSASEQYF.

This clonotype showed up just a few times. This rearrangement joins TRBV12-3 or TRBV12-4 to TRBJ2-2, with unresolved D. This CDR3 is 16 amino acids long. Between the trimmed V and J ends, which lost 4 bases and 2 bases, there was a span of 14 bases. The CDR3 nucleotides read TGTGCCAGCAGTTCCTGGAATTCCCGCAACACCGGGGAGCTGTTTTTT. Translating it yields CASSSWNSRNTGELFF.